This TCR beta chain was retrieved from a study of Ad26.COV2.S vaccination and SARS-CoV-2 variants. Method: immunoSEQ multiplex PCR; TCRdb's copy keeps in-frame clones and lacks some. There are around 450,000 clones in the sample; less than 95% occur only once, and around 4.5% lies in the top ten. As to this clone: As yet, its antigen is unknown.

Study conclusions and caveats: Those who received the vaccine showed greater spike-specific TCR breadth than those given placebo. Following vaccination, spike-specific CD8+ and CD4+ T cell responses reportedly exhibited substantial breadth.

Treatment in this sample: around 19 received Ad26.COV2.S at low or high dose, single or two shots; 5 received placebo; per-sample allocation not given. Specimens were obtained on day 63 following the first vaccine or placebo injection. In Boston, the donor was an adult between 18-55 years of age. The vaccine delivered Wuhan-strain SARS-CoV-2 spike through an Ad26 vector. The CDR3 has 16 amino acids. Germline V CDR1 and CDR2: SQVTM, ANQGSEA. Germline trimming cut 3 bases from V and 0 bases from J; bases unmatched to any gene: 9. The chain is built from TRBV29-1 and TRBJ2-3; TRBD1 matches at 7 bases. The specimen comprised peripheral blood, sampled in a trial of Ad26.COV2.S vaccine versus placebo. The sequence was obtained from a person between 18 and 60 years old who received the Ad26.COV2.S COVID-19 vaccine or a placebo. CDR3 bases: TGCAGCGTTGATCCCATGACAGGGATTAGCACAGATACGCAGTATTTT. Amino acid sequence: CSVDPMTGISTDTQYF.